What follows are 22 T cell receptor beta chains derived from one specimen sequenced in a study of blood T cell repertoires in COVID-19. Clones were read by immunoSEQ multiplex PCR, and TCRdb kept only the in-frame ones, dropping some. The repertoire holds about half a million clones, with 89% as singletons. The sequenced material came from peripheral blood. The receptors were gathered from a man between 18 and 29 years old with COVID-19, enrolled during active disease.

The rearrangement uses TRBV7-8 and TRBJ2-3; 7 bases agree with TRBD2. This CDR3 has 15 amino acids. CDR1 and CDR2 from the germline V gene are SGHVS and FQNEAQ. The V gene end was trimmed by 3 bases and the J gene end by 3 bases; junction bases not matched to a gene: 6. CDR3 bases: TGTGCCAGCAGCTTCCTCGCGGGGGTGACAGATACGCAGTATTTT. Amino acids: CASSFLAGVTDTQYF.

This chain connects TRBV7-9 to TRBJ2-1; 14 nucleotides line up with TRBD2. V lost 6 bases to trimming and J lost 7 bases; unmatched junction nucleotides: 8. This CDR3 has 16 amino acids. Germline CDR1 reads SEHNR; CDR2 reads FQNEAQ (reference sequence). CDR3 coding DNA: TGTGCCAGCAGGGATAGCGGGACTAGCGGGAGAAATGAGCAGTTCTTC. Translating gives CASRDSGTSGRNEQFF.

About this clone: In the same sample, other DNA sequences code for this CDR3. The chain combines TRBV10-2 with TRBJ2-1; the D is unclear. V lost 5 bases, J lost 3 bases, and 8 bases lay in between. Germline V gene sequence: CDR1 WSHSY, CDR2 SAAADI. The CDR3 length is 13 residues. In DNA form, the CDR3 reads TGCGCCAGCAGTCGAGGCAGCTACAATGAGCAGTTCTTC. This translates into CASSRGSYNEQFF.

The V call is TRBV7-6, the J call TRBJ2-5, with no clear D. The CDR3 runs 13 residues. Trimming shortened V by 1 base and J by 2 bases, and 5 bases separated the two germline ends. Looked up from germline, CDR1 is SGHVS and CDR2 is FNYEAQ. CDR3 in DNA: TGTGCCAGCAGCTTAGAACAGCAAGAGACCCAGTACTTC. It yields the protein CASSLEQQETQYF. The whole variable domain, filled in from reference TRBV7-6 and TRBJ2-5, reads GAGVSQSPRYKVTKRGQDVALRCDPISGHVSLYWYRQALGQGPEFLTYFNYEAQQDKSGLPNDRFSAERPEGSISTLTIQRTEQRDSAMYRCASSLEQQETQYFGPGTRLLVL.

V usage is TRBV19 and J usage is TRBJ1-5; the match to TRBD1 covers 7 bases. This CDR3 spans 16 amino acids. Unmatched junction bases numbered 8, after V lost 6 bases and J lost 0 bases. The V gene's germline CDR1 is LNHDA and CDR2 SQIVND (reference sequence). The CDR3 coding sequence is TGTGCCAGTAGGGTAGGGACAGCTAATAGCAATCAGCCCCAGCATTTT. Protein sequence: CASRVGTANSNQPQHF.

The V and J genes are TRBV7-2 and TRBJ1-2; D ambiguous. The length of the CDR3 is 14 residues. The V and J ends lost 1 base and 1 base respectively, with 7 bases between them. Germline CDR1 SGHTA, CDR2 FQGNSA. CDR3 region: CASSLVLSNYGYTF. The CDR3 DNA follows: TGTGCCAGCAGCTTAGTGCTCAGTAACTATGGCTACACCTTC.

CDR3 coding DNA: TGTGCCAGCAGTTATTCAGATTACACTGAAGCTTTCTTT. Protein sequence: CASSYSDYTEAFF. J is TRBJ1-1 and V is TRBV6-5, with D unresolved. The CDR3 loop spans 13 amino acids. The germline CDR1 and CDR2 sequences are MNHEY and SVGAGI. Trimming stripped 3 bases from V and 3 bases from J, with 8 bases between.

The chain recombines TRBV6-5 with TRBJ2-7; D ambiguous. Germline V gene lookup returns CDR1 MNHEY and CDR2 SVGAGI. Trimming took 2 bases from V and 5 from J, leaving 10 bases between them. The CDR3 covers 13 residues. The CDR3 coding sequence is TGTGCCAGCAGTTACGAGAGGTGGCACGAGCAGTACTTC. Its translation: CASSYERWHEQYF.

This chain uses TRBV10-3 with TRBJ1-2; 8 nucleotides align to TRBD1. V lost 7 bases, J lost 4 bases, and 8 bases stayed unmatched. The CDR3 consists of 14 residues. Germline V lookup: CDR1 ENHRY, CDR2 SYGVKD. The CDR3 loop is CAITGPGGAYGYTF. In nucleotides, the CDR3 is TGTGCCATCACCGGGCCAGGGGGCGCCTATGGCTACACCTTC.

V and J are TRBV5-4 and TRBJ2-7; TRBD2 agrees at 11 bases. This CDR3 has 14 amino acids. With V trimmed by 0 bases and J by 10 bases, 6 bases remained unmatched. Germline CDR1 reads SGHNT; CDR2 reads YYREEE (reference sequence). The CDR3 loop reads CASSLEVAGGPQYF. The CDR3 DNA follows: TGTGCCAGCAGCTTGGAGGTAGCGGGAGGGCCTCAGTACTTC.

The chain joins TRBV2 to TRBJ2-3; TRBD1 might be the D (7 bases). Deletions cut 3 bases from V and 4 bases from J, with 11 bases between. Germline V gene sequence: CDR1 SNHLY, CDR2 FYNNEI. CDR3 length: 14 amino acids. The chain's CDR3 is CASSDQGGPDTQYF. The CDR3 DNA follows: TGTGCCAGCAGTGACCAGGGGGGTCCAGATACGCAGTATTTT.

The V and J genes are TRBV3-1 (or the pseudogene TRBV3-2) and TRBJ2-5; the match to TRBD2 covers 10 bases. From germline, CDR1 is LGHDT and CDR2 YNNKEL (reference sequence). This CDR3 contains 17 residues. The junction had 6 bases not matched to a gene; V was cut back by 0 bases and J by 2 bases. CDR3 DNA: TGTGCCAGCAGCCAAGAAACAGCTAGCGGGGGACAAGAGACCCAGTACTTC. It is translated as CASSQETASGGQETQYF.

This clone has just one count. The CDR3 is CASSVEGQVLAGDTQYF. The CDR3 region has the DNA TGTGCCAGCAGCGTAGAGGGACAGGTCCTAGCAGGGGATACGCAGTATTTT. V gene TRBV9 combines with J gene TRBJ2-3, with 8 bases identical to TRBD1. The germline CDR1 and CDR2 sequences are SGDLS and YYNGEE. The CDR3 loop spans 17 amino acids. V was pared by 0 bases and J by 6 bases, with 12 bases of the junction left unmatched.

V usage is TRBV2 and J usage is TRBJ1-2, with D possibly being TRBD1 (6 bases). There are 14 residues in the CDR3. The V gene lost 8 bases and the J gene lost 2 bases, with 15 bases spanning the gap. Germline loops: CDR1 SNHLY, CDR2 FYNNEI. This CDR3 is CASDFGGRNYGYTF. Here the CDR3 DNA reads TGTGCCAGCGACTTTGGGGGCCGGAACTATGGCTACACCTTC.

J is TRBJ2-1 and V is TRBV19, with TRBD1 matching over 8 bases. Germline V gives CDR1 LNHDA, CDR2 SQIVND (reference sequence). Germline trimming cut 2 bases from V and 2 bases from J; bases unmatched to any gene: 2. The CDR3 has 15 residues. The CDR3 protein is CASSITGGPYNEQFF. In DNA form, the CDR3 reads TGTGCCAGTAGTATAACAGGGGGTCCCTACAATGAGCAGTTCTTC.

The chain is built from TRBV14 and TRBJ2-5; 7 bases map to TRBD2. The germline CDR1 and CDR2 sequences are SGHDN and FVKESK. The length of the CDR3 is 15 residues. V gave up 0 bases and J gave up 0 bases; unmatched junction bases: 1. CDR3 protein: CASSQDGGYQETQYF. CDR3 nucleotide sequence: TGTGCCAGCAGCCAAGACGGGGGGTACCAAGAGACCCAGTACTTC. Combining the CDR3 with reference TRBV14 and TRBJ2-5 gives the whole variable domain EAGVTQFPSHSVIEKGQTVTLRCDPISGHDNLYWYRRVMGKEIKFLLHFVKESKQDESGMPNNRFLAERTGGTYSTLKVQPAELEDSGVYFCASSQDGGYQETQYFGPGTRLLVL.

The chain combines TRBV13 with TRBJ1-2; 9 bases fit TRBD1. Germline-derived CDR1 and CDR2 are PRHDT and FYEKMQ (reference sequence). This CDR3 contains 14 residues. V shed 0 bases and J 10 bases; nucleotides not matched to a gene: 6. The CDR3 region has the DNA TGTGCCAGCAGCTTAGGACAGGGGGCTTTTTTCTACACCTTC. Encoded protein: CASSLGQGAFFYTF.

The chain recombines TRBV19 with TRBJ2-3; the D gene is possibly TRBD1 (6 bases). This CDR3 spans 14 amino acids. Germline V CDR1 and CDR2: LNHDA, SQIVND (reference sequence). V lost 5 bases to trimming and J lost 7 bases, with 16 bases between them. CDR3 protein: CASSSGDGSNTQYF. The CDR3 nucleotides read TGTGCCAGTAGTTCAGGGGACGGCTCAAATACGCAGTATTTT.

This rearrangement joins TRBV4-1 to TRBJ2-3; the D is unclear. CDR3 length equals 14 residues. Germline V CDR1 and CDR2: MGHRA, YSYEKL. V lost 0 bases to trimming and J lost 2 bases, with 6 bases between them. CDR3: CASSQDLTTDTQYF. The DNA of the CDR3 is TGCGCCAGCAGCCAAGATCTAACCACAGATACGCAGTATTTT.

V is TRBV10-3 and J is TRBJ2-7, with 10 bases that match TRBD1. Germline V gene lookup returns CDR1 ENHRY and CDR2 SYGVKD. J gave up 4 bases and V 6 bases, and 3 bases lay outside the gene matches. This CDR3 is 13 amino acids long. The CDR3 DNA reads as TGTGCCATCAGAGGACAGGGGGGGTACGAGCAGTACTTC. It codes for CAIRGQGGYEQYF.

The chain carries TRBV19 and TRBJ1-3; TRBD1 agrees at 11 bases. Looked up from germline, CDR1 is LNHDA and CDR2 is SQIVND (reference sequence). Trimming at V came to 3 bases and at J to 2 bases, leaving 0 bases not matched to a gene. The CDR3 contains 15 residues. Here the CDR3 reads CASSMGQGAGNTIYF. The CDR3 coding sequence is TGTGCCAGTAGTATGGGACAGGGGGCTGGAAACACCATATATTTT. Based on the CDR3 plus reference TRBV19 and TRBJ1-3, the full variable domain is DGGITQSPKYLFRKEGQNVTLSCEQNLNHDAMYWYRQDPGQGLRLIYYSQIVNDFQKGDIAEGYSVSREKKESFPLTVTSAQKNPTAFYLCASSMGQGAGNTIYFGEGSWLTVV.

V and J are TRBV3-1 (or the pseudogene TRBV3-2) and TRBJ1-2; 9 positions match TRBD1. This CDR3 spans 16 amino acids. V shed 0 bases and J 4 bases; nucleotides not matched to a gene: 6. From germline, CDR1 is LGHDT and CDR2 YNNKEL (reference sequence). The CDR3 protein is CASSQDATGGIYGYTF. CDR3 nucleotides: TGTGCCAGCAGCCAAGATGCGACAGGGGGGATCTATGGCTACACCTTC.